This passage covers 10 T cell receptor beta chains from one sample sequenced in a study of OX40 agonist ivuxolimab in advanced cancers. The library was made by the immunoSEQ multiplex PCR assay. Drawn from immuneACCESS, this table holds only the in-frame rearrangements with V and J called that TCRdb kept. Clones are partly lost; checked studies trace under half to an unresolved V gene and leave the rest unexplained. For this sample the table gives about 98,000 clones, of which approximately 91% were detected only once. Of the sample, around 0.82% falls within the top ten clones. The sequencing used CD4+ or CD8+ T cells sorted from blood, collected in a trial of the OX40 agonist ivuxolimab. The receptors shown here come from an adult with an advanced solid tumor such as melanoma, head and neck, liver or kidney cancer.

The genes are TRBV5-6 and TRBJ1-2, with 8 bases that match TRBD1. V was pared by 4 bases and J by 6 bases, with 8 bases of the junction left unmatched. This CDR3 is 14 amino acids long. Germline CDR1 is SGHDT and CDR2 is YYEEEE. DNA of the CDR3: TGTGCCAGCAGCCTAGGACAGGGCGGAAATGGCTACACCTTC. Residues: CASSLGQGGNGYTF.

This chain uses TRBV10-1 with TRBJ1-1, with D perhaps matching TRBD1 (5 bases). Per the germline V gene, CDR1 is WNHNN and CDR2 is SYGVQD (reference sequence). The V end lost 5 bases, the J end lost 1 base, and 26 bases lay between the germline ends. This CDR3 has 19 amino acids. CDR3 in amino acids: CASSYTRVSGPWPNTEAFF. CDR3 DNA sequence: TGCGCCAGCAGTTACACCAGGGTTTCCGGGCCCTGGCCGAACACTGAAGCTTTCTTT.

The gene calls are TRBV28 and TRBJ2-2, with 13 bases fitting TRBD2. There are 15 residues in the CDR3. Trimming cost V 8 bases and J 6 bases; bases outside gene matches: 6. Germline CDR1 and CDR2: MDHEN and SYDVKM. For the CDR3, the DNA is TGTGCCAGCGGTACTAGCGGGAGGGCCGCCGGGGAGCTGTTTTTT. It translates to CASGTSGRAAGELFF.

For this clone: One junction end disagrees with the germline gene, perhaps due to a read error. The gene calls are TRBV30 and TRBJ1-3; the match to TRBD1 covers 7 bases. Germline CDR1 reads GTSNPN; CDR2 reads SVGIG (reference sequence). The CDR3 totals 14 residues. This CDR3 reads CAWSTQGSVNTIYF. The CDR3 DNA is TGTGCCTGGAGTACACAGGGGTCTGTAAACACCATATATTTT. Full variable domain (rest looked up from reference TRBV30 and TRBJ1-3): SQTIHQWPATLVQPVGSPLSLECTVEGTSNPNLYWYRQAAGRGLQLLFYSVGIGQISSEVPQNLSASRPQDRQFILSSKKLLLSDSGFYLCAWSTQGSVNTIYFGEGSWLTVV.

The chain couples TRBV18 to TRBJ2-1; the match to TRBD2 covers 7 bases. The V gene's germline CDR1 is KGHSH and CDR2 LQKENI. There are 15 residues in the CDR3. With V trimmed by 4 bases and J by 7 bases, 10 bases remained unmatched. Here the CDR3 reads CASSLRGRLGNEQFF. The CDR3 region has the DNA TGTGCCAGCTCACTACGCGGGAGACTCGGAAATGAGCAGTTCTTC.

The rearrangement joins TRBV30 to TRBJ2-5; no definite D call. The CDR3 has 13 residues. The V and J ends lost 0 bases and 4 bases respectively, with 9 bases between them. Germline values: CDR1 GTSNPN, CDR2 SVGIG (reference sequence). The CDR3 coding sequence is TGTGCCTGGAGTGTAAATGAGCTAGAGACCCAGTACTTC. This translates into CAWSVNELETQYF.

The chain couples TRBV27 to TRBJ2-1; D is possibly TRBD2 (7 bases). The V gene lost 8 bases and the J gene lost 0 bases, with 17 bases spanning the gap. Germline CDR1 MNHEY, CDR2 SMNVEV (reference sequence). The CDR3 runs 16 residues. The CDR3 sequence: CASGGRGSISYNEQFF. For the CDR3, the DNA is TGTGCCAGCGGGGGGAGGGGGTCCATCTCCTACAATGAGCAGTTCTTC.

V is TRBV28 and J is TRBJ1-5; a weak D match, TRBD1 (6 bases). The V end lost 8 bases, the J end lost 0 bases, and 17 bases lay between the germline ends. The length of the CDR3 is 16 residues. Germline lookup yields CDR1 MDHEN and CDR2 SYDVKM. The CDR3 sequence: CASGWTAPHSNQPQHF. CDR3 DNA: TGTGCCAGCGGTTGGACAGCGCCTCATAGCAATCAGCCCCAGCATTTT. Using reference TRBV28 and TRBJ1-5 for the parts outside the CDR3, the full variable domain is DVKVTQSSRYLVKRTGEKVFLECVQDMDHENMFWYRQDPGLGLRLIYFSYDVKMKEKGDIPEGYSVSREKKERFSLILESASTNQTSMYLCASGWTAPHSNQPQHFGDGTRLSIL.

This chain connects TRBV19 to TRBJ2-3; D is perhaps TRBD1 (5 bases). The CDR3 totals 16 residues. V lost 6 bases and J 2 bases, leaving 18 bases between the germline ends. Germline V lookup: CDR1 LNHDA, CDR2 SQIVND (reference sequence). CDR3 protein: CASRINGRVFTDTQYF. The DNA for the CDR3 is TGTGCCAGTAGAATTAATGGCAGGGTGTTCACAGATACGCAGTATTTT.

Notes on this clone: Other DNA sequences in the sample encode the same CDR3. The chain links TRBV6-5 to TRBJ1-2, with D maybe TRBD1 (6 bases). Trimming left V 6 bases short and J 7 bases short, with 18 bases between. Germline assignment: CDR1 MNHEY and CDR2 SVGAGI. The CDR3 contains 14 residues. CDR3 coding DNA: TGTGCCAGCAGCGCGATCCAATTAGGGGGTGGCTACACCTTC. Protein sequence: CASSAIQLGGGYTF.